The sequence of this TCR beta chain was determined in a study of radiation and T cells in renal cell carcinoma (dated by TCRdb to the early 2020s). Background for the entire study: The samples were obtained from a clinical trial, where primary renal cell carcinomas were treated with 15 Gy stereotactic body radiation therapy and then removed by nephrectomy 4 weeks afterward. In total, some 50 samples underwent TCR beta sequencing: 25 or so tumors plus 27 peripheral blood samples. Across all 53 samples, several million unique CDR3 nucleotide sequences encoding some 2.6 million unique CDR3 amino acid sequences were identified.

From a lookup of the germline V gene, CDR1 and CDR2 are SGHDN and FVKESK. Inclusive of the bounding cysteine and phenylalanine, the CDR3 is 13 residues long. Solely the CDR3 DNA is kept, with 39 bases framed from the first base. V was cut back by 4 bases and J by 4 bases, leaving a gap of 8 bases between them. This clone was recorded only once. No cognate antigen has been identified for it. Base qualities are not recorded, but no much larger clone differs from it by a single base. Following the manufacturer's recommendations, the immunoSEQ kit was used to generate TCR beta libraries from genomic DNA. Library preparation used a first multiplex PCR with proprietary primers, then a second PCR adding unique barcodes, with bead cleanups after each round. A positive control reaction and a negative control reaction, both provided in the kit, were run with every batch of samples. The final libraries were assessed on an Agilent 4200 TapeStation D1000 ScreenTape, pooled by volume, and quantified by qPCR. Sequencing ran on an Illumina NextSeq500 with a MidOutput 150-cycle cartridge, using 156 Read1 and 15 Index1 cycles with kit custom primers. The pooled library was loaded at around 1 pM, and roughly 18% PhiX control was spiked in. The source study handled its data this way. The vendor-processed data were analyzed in R, and a clonotype was defined as all T cells that share the same CDR3 nucleotide sequence. For clone abundance analyses, frequencies were normalized to the 10,000 most abundant clones in each sample. Public T cell clones, averaging fewer than five per sample, were removed before analysis. Tumor-enriched clonotypes and baseline blood-enriched clonotypes were defined as those with an abundance difference of at least 32-fold between compartments. A beta-binomial differential abundance model was used to identify clonotypes that were expanded or contracted between blood time points. Tumor-blood repertoire similarity was measured with the Baroni-Urbani and Buser coefficient, and group comparisons used two-tailed Wilcoxon tests in R. Here the immuneACCESS table is served through TCRdb, limited to in-frame sequences with V and J called. Missing clones are a known gap in these copies; in checked studies unresolved V genes cover under half, and the rest lacks a known reason. For V, J and clone size, that table is used; D and trimming come from the DNA. The sample table shows 150,000 to 160,000 clones, and roughly 87% are seen once. The top ten clones comprise approximately 12% of the sample.

The paper as a whole reports these results and caveats: Blood repertoire dynamics were not followed beyond 4 weeks after treatment. Effects of radiation dose or scheduling on the TCR repertoire could not be addressed with the single-armed trial design. In blood, the top tumor clonotypes increased between baseline and 2 weeks post-radiation and then shrank by 4 weeks, which suggests that tumor-resident clones expanded only transiently. Because pretreatment tumor biopsies were not available, the baseline intratumoral presence of clonotypes could not be determined.

This specimen's time point label, interpreted: blood 2 weeks post-SBRT. Explained via the paper, the treatment or condition label denotes: 15 Gy SBRT to primary tumor, nephrectomy 4 weeks later. Serial peripheral blood from radiation-treated patients was sampled at baseline, 2 weeks and 4 weeks after SBRT to track tumor-enriched clonotypes. All patients had renal cell carcinoma with clear cell pathology. Genomic DNA for TCR sequencing was prepared using the QIAamp DNA Blood Mini Kit (Qiagen). Samples were included in the analyses only if all quality control checks were passed. This TCR was sampled from a woman between 50 and 59 years old with renal cell carcinoma. Here the sequenced sample was blood, taken from a patient whose treatment included radiotherapy and nephrectomy. The chain uses TRBV14 and TRBJ1-3; the D gene is possibly TRBD1, with 5 bases matching. CDR3 protein: CASSLWTGNTIYF. In nucleotide form, the sequence is TGTGCCAGCAGCCTTTGGACAGGAAACACCATATATTTT.